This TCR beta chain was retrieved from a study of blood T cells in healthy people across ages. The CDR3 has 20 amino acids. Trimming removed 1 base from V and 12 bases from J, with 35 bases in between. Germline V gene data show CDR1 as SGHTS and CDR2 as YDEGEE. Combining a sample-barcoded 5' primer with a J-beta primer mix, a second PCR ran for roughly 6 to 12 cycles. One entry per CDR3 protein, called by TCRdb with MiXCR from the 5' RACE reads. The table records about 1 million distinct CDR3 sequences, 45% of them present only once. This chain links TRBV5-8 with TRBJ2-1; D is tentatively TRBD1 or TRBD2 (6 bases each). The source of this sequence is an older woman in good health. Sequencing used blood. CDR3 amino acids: CASSLFKGGSPASSYDVQFF. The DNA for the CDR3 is TGTGCCAGCAGCTTGTTTAAGGGGGGCTCCCCCGCGTCCTCCTACGATGTGCAGTTCTTC.